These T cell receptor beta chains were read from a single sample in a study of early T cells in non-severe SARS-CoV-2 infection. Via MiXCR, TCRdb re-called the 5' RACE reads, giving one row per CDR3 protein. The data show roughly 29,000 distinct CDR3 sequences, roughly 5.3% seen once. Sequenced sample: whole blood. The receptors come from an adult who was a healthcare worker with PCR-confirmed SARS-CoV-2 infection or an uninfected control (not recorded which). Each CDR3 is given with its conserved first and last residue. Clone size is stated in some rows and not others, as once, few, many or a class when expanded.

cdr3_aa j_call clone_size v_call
CSDRAGVTDTQYF TRBJ2-3 many TRBV29-1
CASSLYAGPYNEQFF TRBJ2-1 many TRBV7-2
CSANPGRGQGEQFF TRBJ2-1 many TRBV20-1
CASSLTVANEKLFF TRBJ1-4 many TRBV27
CSARAPTRQYF TRBJ2-7 many TRBV20-1
CASSPRPGTSGINSYEQYF TRBJ2-7 many TRBV9
CASQPGASNQPQHF TRBJ1-5 many TRBV6-5
CASSEGLTGMDEQFF TRBJ2-1 few TRBV2
CASSPQGPSYEQYF TRBJ2-7 many TRBV5-1
CAISNPGNIQYF TRBJ2-4 many TRBV10-3
CASSNRLADMNTGELFF TRBJ2-2 many TRBV4-2
CSVRGGGHSPLHF TRBJ1-6 many TRBV20-1
CASSQDWGSGRSYNEQFF TRBJ2-1 many TRBV4-2
CSAGRDRVSGNTIYF TRBJ1-3 many TRBV20-1
CASSSTGAGTQYF TRBJ2-5 many TRBV6-1
CATDGTPGETQYF TRBJ2-5 many TRBV28
CASSRGGAGSEQYF TRBJ2-7 many TRBV12-3/TRBV12-4
CASSPDRDSSYEQYF TRBJ2-7 many TRBV4-3
CASSLEAGRSEQYF TRBJ2-7 many TRBV5-1
CASSLKGSTDTQYF TRBJ2-3 many TRBV7-9
CATTTDGGGYEQYF TRBJ2-7 many TRBV28
CASSLRPATNEKLFF TRBJ1-4 many TRBV28
CASSTPPGKWNTGELFF TRBJ2-2 many TRBV11-1
CASSPKSGRKGNYNEQFF TRBJ2-1 many TRBV7-2
CASKILWREQFF TRBJ2-1 NA TRBV2